The rows below give T cell receptor beta chains drawn from one sample of a study of T cells after somatic rescue of genetic block. Profiled with immunoSEQ multiplex PCR; TCRdb holds only in-frame clones, not every one. The sample records about 72,000 clones, approximately 90% being singletons. Sequenced sample: peripheral blood mononuclear cells (PBMCs). These receptors were collected from a man between 25 and 39 years old. Both conserved end residues are part of each CDR3. D genes are given only for firm matches. Size tells how often a clone was seen (once, few, many) or the class of an expanded clone, and some rows leave it out.

size: -; D: -; J: TRBJ2-3; V: TRBV7-9; CDR3: CASSPGGAGLSRTDTQYF; DNA: TGTGCCAGCAGCCCCGGCGGTGCCGGGCTCTCGCGCACAGATACGCAGTATTTT
size: -; D: -; J: TRBJ2-7; V: TRBV5-6; CDR3: CASSPEPTGSYEQYF; DNA: TGTGCCAGCAGCCCCGAGCCGACAGGCTCCTACGAGCAGTACTTC
size: -; D: -; J: TRBJ2-3; V: TRBV2; CDR3: CASTSGDTQYF; DNA: TGTGCCAGCACGAGCGGGGATACGCAGTATTTT
size: -; D: TRBD1; J: TRBJ1-1; V: TRBV10-2; CDR3: CASSERDRGVNTEAFF; DNA: TGCGCCAGCAGTGAGCGCGACAGGGGGGTGAACACTGAAGCTTTCTTT
size: few; D: -; J: TRBJ1-1; V: TRBV9; CDR3: CASSRQPNTEAFF; DNA: TGTGCCAGCAGCCGACAGCCGAACACTGAAGCTTTCTTT
size: -; D: TRBD2; J: TRBJ2-2; V: TRBV7-2; CDR3: CASSLSSLAANTGELFF; DNA: TGTGCCAGCAGCTTATCGAGCCTAGCGGCGAACACCGGGGAGCTGTTTTTT
size: -; D: TRBD2; J: TRBJ2-5; V: TRBV6-5; CDR3: CASSLWGREEETQYF; DNA: TGTGCCAGCAGTTTATGGGGGCGGGAGGAAGAGACCCAGTACTTC
size: -; D: -; J: TRBJ2-7; V: TRBV7-2; CDR3: CASSENRDEQYF; DNA: TGTGCCAGCAGCGAAAATAGAGACGAGCAGTACTTC
size: -; D: TRBD1; J: TRBJ1-2; V: TRBV7-2; CDR3: CASSFTGTDYGYTF; DNA: TGTGCCAGCAGCTTTACCGGGACAGACTATGGCTACACCTTC
size: -; D: -; J: TRBJ2-6; V: TRBV5-8; CDR3: CASSLDLDTHRLTF; DNA: TGTGCCAGCAGCTTGGATCTGGACACCCATAGACTGACTTTC
size: -; D: -; J: TRBJ1-2; V: TRBV9; CDR3: CASSSRGGFGGYTF; DNA: TGTGCCAGCAGCTCCAGAGGGGGGTTCGGAGGCTACACCTTC
size: -; D: -; J: TRBJ1-5; V: TRBV27; CDR3: CASSFGTPNQPQHF; DNA: TGTGCCAGCAGTTTCGGGACACCGAATCAGCCCCAGCATTTT
size: -; D: -; J: TRBJ1-1; V: TRBV19; CDR3: CASSYLAGQNTEAFF; DNA: TGTGCCAGTAGCTACCTCGCAGGCCAGAACACTGAAGCTTTCTTT
size: -; D: -; J: TRBJ2-7; V: TRBV6-1; CDR3: CASKVGSYEQYF; DNA: TGTGCCAGCAAGGTCGGCTCCTACGAGCAGTACTTC
size: -; D: TRBD1; J: TRBJ2-7; V: TRBV5-4; CDR3: CASSSPGTDKNYEQYF; DNA: TGTGCCAGCAGCTCCCCCGGGACAGATAAAAACTACGAGCAGTACTTC
size: -; D: TRBD1; J: TRBJ2-1; V: TRBV4-1; CDR3: CASSQETPTTGVAFF; DNA: TGCGCCAGCAGCCAAGAGACTCCTACAACAGGGGTAGCGTTCTTC
size: -; D: -; J: TRBJ1-2; V: TRBV7-9; CDR3: CASSLWGGQNYGYTF; DNA: TGTGCCAGCAGCTTATGGGGTGGACAGAACTATGGCTACACCTTC
size: -; D: TRBD1; J: TRBJ1-6; V: TRBV2; CDR3: CASMLGTANSPLHF; DNA: TGTGCCAGCATGCTGGGGACAGCAAATTCACCCCTCCACTTT
size: -; D: TRBD2; J: TRBJ2-5; V: TRBV6-5; CDR3: CASSYGTSGVLETQYF; DNA: TGTGCCAGCAGTTATGGGACTAGCGGGGTTTTGGAGACCCAGTACTTC
size: once; D: TRBD1; J: TRBJ1-3; V: TRBV6-6; CDR3: CASRETGRSSGNTIYF; DNA: TGTGCCAGCAGAGAGACAGGGCGAAGCTCTGGAAACACCATATATTTT
size: -; D: TRBD1; J: TRBJ2-3; V: TRBV29-1; CDR3: CSVAGQGRTDTQYF; DNA: TGCAGCGTTGCCGGACAGGGTCGGACAGATACGCAGTATTTT
size: -; D: -; J: TRBJ1-5; V: TRBV7-8; CDR3: CASSPRTANQPQHF; DNA: TGTGCCAGCAGCCCAAGGACTGCTAATCAGCCCCAGCATTTT
size: -; D: TRBD1; J: TRBJ1-5; V: TRBV6-1; CDR3: CASSEWAPLGTVWGNQPQHF; DNA: TGTGCCAGCAGTGAATGGGCCCCCCTTGGGACAGTGTGGGGCAATCAGCCCCAGCATTTT
size: -; D: -; J: TRBJ1-2; V: TRBV2; CDR3: CASHTQEPGGYTF; DNA: TGTGCCAGCCATACCCAAGAACCGGGAGGCTACACCTTC
size: once; D: -; J: TRBJ2-7; V: TRBV6-1; CDR3: CASTRGGSGSYEQYF; DNA: TGTGCCAGCACCCGGGGAGGTTCGGGCTCCTACGAGCAGTACTTC
size: -; D: TRBD2; J: TRBJ2-7; V: TRBV5-6; CDR3: CASSALGLAGEYEQYF; DNA: TGTGCCAGCAGCGCTCTTGGGTTAGCGGGGGAATACGAGCAGTACTTC
size: -; D: -; J: TRBJ2-7; V: TRBV10-2; CDR3: CASSGLAYEQYF; DNA: TGCGCCAGCAGCGGACTTGCCTACGAGCAGTACTTC
size: once; D: TRBD2; J: TRBJ2-7; V: TRBV19; CDR3: CASSSGRAYEQYF; DNA: TGTGCCAGTAGCAGCGGGAGGGCCTACGAGCAGTACTTC
size: -; D: TRBD1; J: TRBJ1-2; V: TRBV6-1; CDR3: CASSQGDNGNYGYTF; DNA: TGTGCCAGCAGTCAGGGGGACAACGGTAACTATGGCTACACCTTC
size: -; D: -; J: TRBJ2-1; V: TRBV27; CDR3: CASSLSGDNEQFF; DNA: TGTGCCAGCAGTTTATCGGGGGACAATGAGCAGTTCTTC
size: once; D: -; J: TRBJ2-1; V: TRBV19; CDR3: CASSPTFGRRDEQFF; DNA: TGTGCCAGTAGCCCCACTTTTGGACGAAGGGATGAGCAGTTCTTC
size: few; D: -; J: TRBJ1-1; V: TRBV6-1; CDR3: CASSLGHERTEAFF; DNA: TGTGCCAGCAGCCTTGGACATGAAAGGACTGAAGCTTTCTTT
size: -; D: -; J: TRBJ2-1; V: TRBV29-1; CDR3: CSVVGGLSYNEQFF; DNA: TGCAGCGTTGTAGGCGGGCTCTCCTACAATGAGCAGTTCTTC
size: once; D: TRBD2; J: TRBJ2-7; V: TRBV9; CDR3: CASSVGPSGSYEQYF; DNA: TGTGCCAGCAGCGTAGGCCCTAGCGGGTCCTACGAGCAGTACTTC
size: -; D: -; J: TRBJ2-2; V: TRBV5-1; CDR3: CASSPPSATGELFF; DNA: TGCGCCAGCAGCCCACCTAGCGCCACCGGGGAGCTGTTTTTT
size: -; D: -; J: TRBJ1-1; V: TRBV28; CDR3: CASSFSWRDILNTEAFF; DNA: TGTGCCAGCAGTTTTAGTTGGAGGGACATATTGAACACTGAAGCTTTCTTT
size: -; D: -; J: TRBJ1-2; V: TRBV4-2; CDR3: CASSQDRSSYGYTF; DNA: TGTGCCAGCAGCCAAGACAGGTCTAGCTATGGCTACACCTTC
size: -; D: -; J: TRBJ2-3; V: TRBV7-2; CDR3: CASSPGGTSTDTQYF; DNA: TGTGCCAGCAGCCCCGGGGGTACTAGCACAGATACGCAGTATTTT
size: -; D: TRBD1; J: TRBJ2-1; V: TRBV7-9; CDR3: CASSSQTGATIYNEQFF; DNA: TGTGCCAGCAGCTCCCAGACAGGGGCCACTATCTACAATGAGCAGTTCTTC
size: -; D: -; J: TRBJ2-2; V: TRBV30; CDR3: CAWKKPGLYTGELFF; DNA: TGTGCCTGGAAAAAGCCGGGACTTTACACCGGGGAGCTGTTTTTT
size: -; D: -; J: TRBJ2-7; V: TRBV5-1; CDR3: CASRYRQSSYEQYF; DNA: TGCGCCAGCAGATATCGACAGAGCTCCTACGAGCAGTACTTC
size: -; D: -; J: TRBJ1-5; V: TRBV2; CDR3: CASRDRTANNQPQHF; DNA: TGTGCCAGCAGGGACCGGACAGCCAACAATCAGCCCCAGCATTTT
size: once; D: -; J: TRBJ2-3; V: TRBV4-1; CDR3: CASRLTGAASTDTQYF; DNA: TGCGCCAGCAGACTTACCGGGGCTGCTAGCACAGATACGCAGTATTTT
size: few; D: -; J: TRBJ1-1; V: TRBV5-1; CDR3: CASSAGRNTEAFF; DNA: TGCGCCAGCAGCGCCGGACGGAACACTGAAGCTTTCTTT
size: -; D: -; J: TRBJ2-7; V: TRBV19; CDR3: CASSMESLGEQYF; DNA: TGTGCCAGTAGTATGGAGTCCCTGGGGGAGCAGTACTTC
size: -; D: TRBD2; J: TRBJ2-2; V: TRBV7-9; CDR3: CASSLSGTRRAKRNGELFF; DNA: TGTGCCAGCAGCTTATCAGGGACTAGAAGGGCGAAACGGAACGGGGAGCTGTTTTTT
size: -; D: -; J: TRBJ2-3; V: TRBV4-3; CDR3: CASSQGRRFTDTQYF; DNA: TGCGCCAGCAGCCAAGGTCGACGATTCACAGATACGCAGTATTTT
size: -; D: TRBD1; J: TRBJ2-7; V: TRBV28; CDR3: CASSLGTAIDGEQYF; DNA: TGTGCCAGCAGTCTCGGGACAGCGATTGATGGAGAGCAGTACTTC
size: -; D: -; J: TRBJ1-4; V: TRBV7-2; CDR3: CASSEGDLRKLFF; DNA: TGTGCCAGCAGCGAAGGGGATCTGAGGAAACTGTTTTTT
size: -; D: TRBD1; J: TRBJ1-1; V: TRBV9; CDR3: CASSTNTGGTEAFF; DNA: TGTGCCAGCAGCACAAACACAGGGGGCACTGAAGCTTTCTTT
size: -; D: -; J: TRBJ1-6; V: TRBV2; CDR3: CASSERTGFPLHF; DNA: TGTGCCAGCAGTGAGAGGACCGGTTTCCCCCTCCACTTT
size: once; D: -; J: TRBJ2-3; V: TRBV15; CDR3: CATSPEGGGADTQYF; DNA: TGTGCCACCAGCCCCGAGGGGGGGGGCGCAGATACGCAGTATTTT
size: few; D: TRBD2; J: TRBJ2-3; V: TRBV2; CDR3: CASSGAGGWTDTQYF; DNA: TGTGCCAGCAGTGGTGCGGGGGGCTGGACAGATACGCAGTATTTT